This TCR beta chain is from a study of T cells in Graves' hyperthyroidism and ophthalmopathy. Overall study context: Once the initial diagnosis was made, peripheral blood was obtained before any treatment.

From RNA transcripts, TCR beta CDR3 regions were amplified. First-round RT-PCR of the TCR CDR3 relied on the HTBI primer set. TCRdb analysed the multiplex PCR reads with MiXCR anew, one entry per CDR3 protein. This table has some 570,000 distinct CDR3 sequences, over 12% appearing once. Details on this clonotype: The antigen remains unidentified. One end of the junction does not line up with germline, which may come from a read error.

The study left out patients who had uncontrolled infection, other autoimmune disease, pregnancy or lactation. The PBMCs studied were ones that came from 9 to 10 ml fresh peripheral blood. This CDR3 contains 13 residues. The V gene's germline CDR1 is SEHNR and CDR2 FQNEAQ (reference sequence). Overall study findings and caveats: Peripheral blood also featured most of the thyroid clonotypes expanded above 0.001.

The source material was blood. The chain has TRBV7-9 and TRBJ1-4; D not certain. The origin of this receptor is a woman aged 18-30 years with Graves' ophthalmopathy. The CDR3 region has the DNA TGTGCCAGCAGCTCGGGCAATTACGAAAGACTGTTTTTT. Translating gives CASSSGNYERLFF.